Below, one TCR beta chain is given with its context. This sample is drawn from a study of blood T cell repertoires in COVID-19. Overall study context: In each case, the material was cDNA or gDNA derived from T cells, B-cell-depleted T cells, or PBMCs.

In the study's own analysis: Nucleated cell counts were estimated from reference gene primer amplification. Sequencing was performed with immunoSEQ multiplex PCR; in TCRdb, only in-frame clones are kept and a portion is missing. That table is the source of V, J and clone size, and D and trimming were worked out from the DNA. The sample records under 200,000 clones, around 83% being singletons. CDR1 is SGHRS, CDR2 YFSETQ, per germline. The CDR3 is 15 residues long. V lost 0 bases to trimming and J lost 0 bases, with 4 bases between them. This study enrolled people aged 18 to 89 from about two dozen US geographic areas. Self-reported history from a screening survey and questionnaire set each donor's cohort.

This TCR was sampled from a woman aged 45-59 years in a cohort exposed to, infected with or recovered from COVID-19 (not recorded which). The source material was PBMCs or T cells enriched from blood (not recorded which). The chain links TRBV5-1 to TRBJ2-6; D remains unclear. The CDR3 DNA is TGCGCCAGCAGCTTGGACTACTCTGGGGCCAACGTCCTGACTTTC. Its protein product is CASSLDYSGANVLTF.